These 28 T cell receptor beta chains originate from one sample sequenced in a study of shared clonotypes between healthy human individuals. Profiled with immunoSEQ multiplex PCR; TCRdb holds only in-frame clones, not every one. The sample records 950,000 to 1,100,000 clones, roughly 80% being singletons. The sequencing sample was made of memory CD4+ T cells sorted from blood. The subset denotes: CD45RA-negative fraction. The receptors originated from a man aged 18 to 30 in good health.

The chain joins TRBV5-1 to TRBJ2-2; TRBD2 matches 7 bases. The germline V gene encodes CDR1 SGHRS and CDR2 YFSETQ. Trimming at V came to 4 bases and at J to 1 base, leaving 13 bases not matched to a gene. This CDR3 is 18 amino acids long. CDR3 bases: TGCGCCAGCAGCCTCTCGCCCCTGGGGGGGGTGAACACCGGGGAGCTGTTTTTT. Its translation is CASSLSPLGGVNTGELFF.

In DNA, the CDR3 is TGTGCCAGCAGCGTAGGAAACACTCTATACGAGCAGTACTTC. Translation gives CASSVGNTLYEQYF. The V gene is TRBV9, the J gene TRBJ2-7; D remains unclear. This CDR3 region has 14 residues. Germline V lookup: CDR1 SGDLS, CDR2 YYNGEE. Trimming took off 0 bases at V and 4 bases at J, with 11 bases between the two ends.

The chain is built from TRBV5-1 and TRBJ1-1, with 9 bases that match TRBD1. Looked up from germline, CDR1 is SGHRS and CDR2 is YFSETQ. V shed 4 bases, J shed 5 bases, and the junction held 9 bases outside the gene matches. This CDR3 has 15 residues. For the CDR3, the DNA is TGCGCCAGCAGCGCTTCCGGGACAGGGATAACTGAAGCTTTCTTT. Translated, it gives CASSASGTGITEAFF.

The chain carries TRBV19 and TRBJ2-1, with 7 bases lining up with TRBD2. Trimming at V came to 10 bases and at J to 3 bases, leaving 9 bases not matched to a gene. The germline CDR1 and CDR2 sequences are LNHDA and SQIVND (reference sequence). The CDR3 runs 14 residues. The CDR3 spells CATKSGISYNEQFF. As DNA, the CDR3 is TGTGCCACTAAAAGCGGGATAAGCTACAATGAGCAGTTCTTC. Combining the CDR3 with reference TRBV19 and TRBJ2-1 gives the whole variable domain DGGITQSPKYLFRKEGQNVTLSCEQNLNHDAMYWYRQDPGQGLRLIYYSQIVNDFQKGDIAEGYSVSREKKESFPLTVTSAQKNPTAFYLCATKSGISYNEQFFGPGTRLTVL.

Note on this clone: Additional DNA sequences in this sample encode the identical CDR3. V is TRBV5-1 and J is TRBJ2-5; D is tentatively TRBD1 or TRBD2 (5 bases each). Trimming stripped 4 bases from V and 1 base from J, with 8 bases between. There are 13 residues in the CDR3. CDR1 and CDR2 (germline): SGHRS, YFSETQ. The CDR3 spells CASSTGTQETQYF. The CDR3 nucleotides read TGCGCCAGCAGCACCGGGACCCAAGAGACCCAGTACTTC.

This rearrangement joins TRBV5-1 to TRBJ1-4, with D uncertain. Germline lookup yields CDR1 SGHRS and CDR2 YFSETQ. V lost 4 bases, J lost 3 bases, and 16 bases lay in between. The CDR3 loop spans 16 amino acids. The CDR3 DNA reads TGCGCCAGCAGCCCTCCCTCAGGTATCCCTAATGAAAAACTGTTTTTT. This sequence encodes CASSPPSGIPNEKLFF. Based on the CDR3 plus reference TRBV5-1 and TRBJ1-4, the full variable domain is KAGVTQTPRYLIKTRGQQVTLSCSPISGHRSVSWYQQTPGQGLQFLFEYFSETQRNKGNFPGRFSGRQFSNSRSEMNVSTLELGDSALYLCASSPPSGIPNEKLFFGSGTQLSVL.

The chain carries TRBV10-3 and TRBJ1-1; D not certain. The CDR3 runs to 14 residues. CDR1 ENHRY and CDR2 SYGVKD come from the germline V gene. Trimming left V 0 bases short and J 5 bases short, with 10 bases between. The CDR3 reads CAISESGSGTEAFF. The CDR3 DNA sequence: TGTGCCATCAGTGAGTCCGGCAGTGGGACTGAAGCTTTCTTT.

This clone was seen many times. Distinct nucleotide sequences in the sample also encode this CDR3. The genes are TRBV7-9 and TRBJ2-7; D is undetermined. V was shortened by 3 bases and J by 1 base, with 7 bases between the two germline ends. The CDR3 contains 13 residues. Germline V lookup: CDR1 SEHNR, CDR2 FQNEAQ (reference sequence). CDR3 protein: CASSLDGSYEQYF. CDR3 DNA sequence: TGTGCCAGCAGCTTGGACGGGTCCTACGAGCAGTACTTC.

This clone has more than one count but fewer than ten. A much larger clone is a single base away; this may be a read error. Within the sample, other DNA sequences also encode this same CDR3. The chain carries TRBV6-6 and TRBJ1-3; D call uncertain. Trimming shortened V by 5 bases and J by 4 bases, and 3 bases separated the two germline ends. There are 11 residues in the CDR3. From germline, CDR1 is MNHNY and CDR2 SVGAGI (reference sequence). CDR3 sequence reads: CASSTGNTIYF. In DNA form, the CDR3 reads TGTGCCAGCAGTACCGGAAACACCATATATTTT.

The chain has TRBV10-3 and TRBJ1-6; no clear D gene. V dropped 3 bases and J dropped 7 bases, with 10 bases sitting between them. This CDR3 has 14 amino acids. Germline V CDR1 and CDR2: ENHRY, SYGVKD. The CDR3 sequence is CAISDQVGNSPLHF. The CDR3 region has the DNA TGTGCCATCAGTGACCAGGTAGGAAATTCACCCCTCCACTTT.

The V call is TRBV7-2, the J call TRBJ2-2; D is undetermined. Per germline, CDR1 SGHTA and CDR2 FQGNSA. The CDR3 loop spans 14 amino acids. Trimming shortened V by 5 bases and J by 4 bases, and 11 bases separated the two germline ends. The CDR3 region has the DNA TGTGCCAGCAGCCCTGGAGACATCACCGGGGAGCTGTTTTTT. This sequence encodes CASSPGDITGELFF.

The V and J genes are TRBV11-1 and TRBJ1-6; D gene ambiguous. V gave up 5 bases and J gave up 6 bases, with 8 bases separating them. The germline gives CDR1 SGHAT, CDR2 FQDESV (reference sequence). The CDR3 loop spans 13 amino acids. The DNA of the CDR3 is TGTGCCAGCAGCCCTGGCTTTAATTCACCCCTCCACTTT. It is translated as CASSPGFNSPLHF.

V usage is TRBV10-3 and J usage is TRBJ1-5; possibly TRBD1 for D (6 bases). With 6 bases removed from V and 4 bases from J, the gap between germline ends came to 19 bases. The CDR3 runs 16 residues. Germline V lookup: CDR1 ENHRY, CDR2 SYGVKD. In DNA, the CDR3 is TGTGCCATCAGCGACCCTCCCGGGACAAAAAATCAGCCCCAGCATTTT. Translation: CAISDPPGTKNQPQHF.

The chain is built from TRBV27 and TRBJ1-5, with 7 nucleotides matching TRBD1. The V gene's germline CDR1 is MNHEY and CDR2 SMNVEV (reference sequence). This CDR3 has 14 amino acids. The trim removed 2 bases at V and 5 bases at J, leaving 3 bases unmatched. The CDR3 DNA reads TGTGCCAGCAGTTTAAGGGACAGATATCAGCCCCAGCATTTT. This sequence encodes CASSLRDRYQPQHF.

J is TRBJ1-1 and V is TRBV18, with 7 bases identical to TRBD1. Germline CDR1 and CDR2: KGHSH and LQKENI. The CDR3 spans 14 residues. V trimming: 3 bases; J trimming: 3 bases; junction bases outside the gene matches: 4. For the CDR3, the DNA is TGTGCCAGCTCACCCGGACAGGACTACACTGAAGCTTTCTTT. Translated: CASSPGQDYTEAFF. The full variable domain, completed using reference TRBV18 and TRBJ1-1, is NAGVMQNPRHLVRRRGQEARLRCSPMKGHSHVYWYRQLPEEGLKFMVYLQKENIIDESGMPKERFSAEFPKEGPSILRIQQVVRGDSAAYFCASSPGQDYTEAFFGQGTRLTVV.

The chain is built from TRBV2 and TRBJ1-6, with D possibly TRBD1 on 6 matching bases. Germline-derived CDR1 and CDR2 are SNHLY and FYNNEI. Trimming pared 7 bases from V and 7 bases from J, leaving 8 bases between. This CDR3 contains 12 residues. The CDR3 loop is CASNRVNSPLHF. Here the CDR3 DNA reads TGTGCCAGCAACAGGGTGAATTCACCCCTCCACTTT.

The V call is TRBV5-1, the J call TRBJ2-2, with D possibly TRBD2 on 7 matching bases. Trimming shortened V by 4 bases and J by 4 bases, and 14 bases separated the two germline ends. Per germline, CDR1 SGHRS and CDR2 YFSETQ. The CDR3 consists of 15 residues. The CDR3 DNA follows: TGCGCCAGCAGCCCGGGACTACAGGGCACCGGGGAGCTGTTTTTT. It specifies CASSPGLQGTGELFF.

The J gene is TRBJ1-2, the V gene TRBV9, with 9 bases matching TRBD1. There are 15 residues in the CDR3. The ends lost 0 bases at V and 5 bases at J; junction bases unmatched: 5. The germline V gene has CDR1 SGDLS and CDR2 YYNGEE. The CDR3 bases are TGTGCCAGCAGCGTAGGGGACAGGGAGGGGTATGGCTACACCTTC. Amino acid sequence: CASSVGDREGYGYTF.

The rearrangement links TRBV5-1 to TRBJ2-5, with 8 bases matching TRBD2. This CDR3 has 16 residues. The ends lost 0 bases at V and 2 bases at J; junction bases unmatched: 6. Germline V gives CDR1 SGHRS, CDR2 YFSETQ. The CDR3 DNA reads as TGCGCCAGCAGCTTGGGCCCAGCGGGGGTACAAGAGACCCAGTACTTC. This encodes CASSLGPAGVQETQYF.

V usage is TRBV19 and J usage is TRBJ1-2; 7 positions match TRBD1. With 5 bases clipped from V and 1 base from J, the junction kept 4 bases outside the gene matches. The germline V gene encodes CDR1 LNHDA and CDR2 SQIVND (reference sequence). CDR3 length equals 14 residues. CDR3 nucleotide sequence: TGTGCCAGTAGTGGACAGGTGCTTAACTATGGCTACACCTTC. It specifies CASSGQVLNYGYTF.

The chain combines TRBV7-8 with TRBJ2-2, with TRBD2 as a possible D gene (5 bases). The germline CDR1 and CDR2 sequences are SGHVS and FQNEAQ. There are 14 residues in the CDR3. Between the trimmed V and J ends, which lost 4 bases and 7 bases, there was a span of 13 bases. The CDR3 DNA is TGTGCCAGCAGCTATGACTATACTCGCGGGGAGCTGTTTTTT. Its translation: CASSYDYTRGELFF.

The chain has TRBV28 and TRBJ1-2, with D possibly TRBD1 on 5 matching bases. This CDR3 region has 11 residues. The V end was cut by 8 bases, the J end by 4 bases, with 8 bases between. CDR1 is MDHEN and CDR2 is SYDVKM in the germline V gene. Here the CDR3 reads CASGDSYGYTF. Here the CDR3 DNA reads TGTGCCAGCGGTGACAGCTATGGCTACACCTTC.

The chain links TRBV6-4 to TRBJ1-1; 12 bases line up with TRBD1. Germline V gives CDR1 MRHNA, CDR2 SNTAGT. Trimming cost V 6 bases and J 4 bases; bases outside gene matches: 6. The CDR3 is made up of 15 amino acids. CDR3 in DNA: TGTGCCAGCAGGGAACGGGACAGGGGGCCCACTGAAGCTTTCTTT. Translated: CASRERDRGPTEAFF.

As concerns this clone: Relative to the germline gene, one junction end is altered; a read error may explain this. The gene calls are TRBV7-7 and TRBJ2-1, with 9 bases that match TRBD1. The CDR3 loop spans 17 amino acids. CDR1 is SSHAT, CDR2 FNYEAQ, per germline (reference sequence). CDR3 amino acids: CASSIRPPGQGLHEQFF. CDR3 in DNA: TGTGCTAGCAGCATTCGACCACCGGGACAGGGTTTACATGAGCAGTTCTTC.

Concerning this clone: Other DNA sequences of this sample code for an identical CDR3. The chain employs TRBV6-1 and TRBJ2-5, with D perhaps TRBD2 (6 bases). V was trimmed by 5 bases and J by 4 bases, leaving 14 bases between them. Germline V CDR1 and CDR2: MNHNS, SASEGT. CDR3 length: 14 amino acids. DNA for the CDR3: TGTGCCAGCAGTTCTGGGGGGTTGGGAGAGACCCAGTACTTC. Amino acids: CASSSGGLGETQYF.

The chain recombines TRBV12-5 with TRBJ2-1; D possibly uses TRBD1 or TRBD2 (6 bases each). V was clipped by 5 bases and J by 9 bases, with 14 bases between them. Germline V gene sequence: CDR1 LGHNT, CDR2 FRNRAP. This CDR3 region has 13 residues. Written as DNA, the CDR3 is TGTGCTAGTGGTCTGTACGGAGGGGGTGAGCAGTTCTTC. Protein: CASGLYGGGEQFF. The complete variable domain, with remaining parts taken from reference TRBV12-5 and TRBJ2-1, reads DARVTQTPRHKVTEMGQEVTMRCQPILGHNTVFWYRQTMMQGLELLAYFRNRAPLDDSGMPKDRFSAEMPDATLATLKIQPSEPRDSAVYFCASGLYGGGEQFFGPGTRLTVL.

This clone appeared once. Here the CDR3 reads CASSMGFQETQYF. The CDR3 bases are TGTGCCAGCAGTATGGGATTCCAAGAGACCCAGTACTTC. V gene TRBV5-6 combines with J gene TRBJ2-5; D ambiguous. V was cut by 5 bases and J by 1 base, with 9 bases left in between. This CDR3 contains 13 residues. In germline, CDR1 is SGHDT, CDR2 YYEEEE.

The J gene is TRBJ2-7, the V gene TRBV27; no clear D. Germline V lookup: CDR1 MNHEY, CDR2 SMNVEV (reference sequence). This CDR3 has 12 residues. V dropped 3 bases and J dropped 4 bases, with 7 bases sitting between them. The CDR3: CASSFLRYEQYF. The CDR3 nucleotides read TGTGCCAGCAGTTTCCTAAGGTACGAGCAGTACTTC.